This passage covers 25 T cell receptor beta chains from one sample sequenced in a study of T-cell reconstitution after alpha-beta-depleted transplantation in children. Unique molecular identifiers were incorporated during preparation of the TCRbeta library. TCRdb used MiXCR to reprocess the PCR reads, holding one entry per CDR3 protein. The profile shows some 550,000 distinct CDR3 sequences, 20% to 25% of them singletons. Sequencing was performed on PBMCs, mostly from graft donor cells, taken 360 days after TCRalphabeta/CD19-depleted stem cell transplant. The receptor set was obtained from a boy younger than two who had a stem cell transplant for acute myeloid leukemia, so the T cells may come from the graft donor.

This clonotype showed up just once. The V and J genes are TRBV6-2 or TRBV6-3 and TRBJ2-7; 7 bases map to TRBD1. V lost 6 bases and J lost 5; bases outside the gene matches: 10. This CDR3 comprises 14 residues. Germline V gene sequence: CDR1 MNHEY, CDR2 SVGEGT. The CDR3 here is CASSSPTGHDEQYF. The CDR3 nucleotides read TGTGCCAGCAGCTCCCCGACAGGGCACGACGAGCAGTACTTC.

The chain uses TRBV7-3 and TRBJ2-1; tentative D call: TRBD1 (6 bases). CDR1 SGHTA and CDR2 FQGTGA come from the germline V gene. V gave up 1 base and J gave up 7 bases, with 11 bases separating them. The CDR3 is made up of 14 amino acids. For the CDR3, the DNA is TGTGCCAGCAGCTTAAAGGGGGATGTGAATGAGCAGTTCTTC. This encodes CASSLKGDVNEQFF.

This clonotype was seen ten or more times. The CDR3 spells CASSLSLYQGANTEAFF. The CDR3 region has the DNA TGTGCCAGCAGCTTAAGTCTGTATCAGGGGGCTAACACTGAAGCTTTCTTT. The chain couples TRBV7-2 to TRBJ1-1; 8 bases line up with TRBD1. Germline trimming cut 2 bases from V and 2 bases from J; bases unmatched to any gene: 10. The CDR3 is made up of 17 amino acids. CDR1 SGHTA and CDR2 FQGNSA come from the germline V gene.

CDR3 sequence (DNA): TGTGCCAGCAGTTTTCAACGGGGGACAACCTATAGGACAGATACGCAGTATTTT. Translated: CASSFQRGTTYRTDTQYF. The chain recombines TRBV12-3 or TRBV12-4 with TRBJ2-3; the D gene could be TRBD1 or TRBD2 (6 bases each). V was trimmed by 3 bases and J by 3 bases, leaving 22 bases between them. This CDR3 spans 18 amino acids.

This clonotype was counted at least ten times. The chain joins TRBV10-3 to TRBJ1-5; D may be TRBD1 (5 bases). The ends were cut back, 8 bases at V and 7 bases at J, with 18 bases in the middle. This CDR3 contains 14 residues. Per the germline V gene, CDR1 is ENHRY and CDR2 is SYGVKD. The CDR3 here is CAIRAQGVLQPQHF. CDR3 in DNA: TGTGCCATCCGAGCCCAGGGCGTATTGCAGCCCCAGCATTTT.

This clonotype appeared many times. The rearrangement joins TRBV28 to TRBJ1-6; no clear D. Germline CDR1 reads MDHEN; CDR2 reads SYDVKM. V lost 1 base and J lost 10, with 14 bases in between. There are 15 residues in the CDR3. The CDR3 nucleotides read TGTGCCAGCAGTTTATTCCTCAAGAAAAGGTCACCCCTCCACTTT. Amino acid sequence: CASSLFLKKRSPLHF.

At least ten counts were recorded for this clonotype. CDR3 nucleotide sequence: TGCAGTGCTCCCGCTGCGAGTAGCTCCTACAATGAGCAGTTCTTC. It translates to CSAPAASSSYNEQFF. The chain recombines TRBV20-1 with TRBJ2-1; D ambiguous. The germline V gene has CDR1 DFQATT and CDR2 SNEGSKA (reference sequence). The length of the CDR3 is 15 residues. Trimming removed 5 bases from V and 0 bases from J, with 14 bases in between.

This clonotype was observed many times. The chain carries TRBV28 and TRBJ2-5; 11 bases fit TRBD2. The V gene end was trimmed by 6 bases and the J gene end by 1 base; junction bases not matched to a gene: 10. Looked up from germline, CDR1 is MDHEN and CDR2 is SYDVKM. CDR3 length: 17 residues. The CDR3, as DNA: TGTGCCAGCAGCTACCCGCCAGGGACTAGCGGCCAAGAGACCCAGTACTTC. It yields the protein CASSYPPGTSGQETQYF. The variable domain in full, with the rest retrieved from reference TRBV28 and TRBJ2-5, is DVKVTQSSRYLVKRTGEKVFLECVQDMDHENMFWYRQDPGLGLRLIYFSYDVKMKEKGDIPEGYSVSREKKERFSLILESASTNQTSMYLCASSYPPGTSGQETQYFGPGTRLLVL.

In its sample, this clonotype was seen a few times. This rearrangement joins TRBV20-1 to TRBJ1-1; 7 bases match TRBD1. V was clipped by 4 bases and J by 0 bases; unmatched bases: 8. The CDR3 runs 15 residues. Germline V gene data show CDR1 as DFQATT and CDR2 as SNEGSKA (reference sequence). The CDR3 nucleotides read TGCAGTGCTAACAGGGGAACACTATTGAACACTGAAGCTTTCTTT. Encoded protein: CSANRGTLLNTEAFF.

This clonotype was seen a handful of times. The chain has TRBV20-1 and TRBJ2-1; the match to TRBD2 covers 14 bases. CDR3 length equals 17 residues. V shed 3 bases and J 7 bases; nucleotides not matched to a gene: 11. Looked up from germline, CDR1 is DFQATT and CDR2 is SNEGSKA (reference sequence). CDR3 nucleotides: TGCAGTGCTAGCGATCCGGGACTAGCGGGGGATTGGAATGAGCAGTTCTTC. This sequence encodes CSASDPGLAGDWNEQFF.

The rearrangement uses TRBV5-1 and TRBJ2-5, with 9 bases matching TRBD2. Germline V gene lookup returns CDR1 SGHRS and CDR2 YFSETQ. This CDR3 contains 15 residues. V shed 1 base, J shed 5 bases, and the junction held 6 bases outside the gene matches. CDR3 sequence: CASSLLTSGGETQYF. In nucleotides, the CDR3 is TGCGCCAGCAGCTTGTTGACTAGCGGAGGGGAGACCCAGTACTTC.

The chain employs TRBV20-1 and TRBJ2-1, with 11 bases aligning to TRBD2. This CDR3 spans 18 amino acids. Per germline, CDR1 DFQATT and CDR2 SNEGSKA (reference sequence). V dropped 6 bases and J dropped 3; count of bases not matched to a gene: 16. In DNA, the CDR3 is TGCAGTGCCAAACCTTATACTAGCGGGGGAACATACTACAATGAGCAGTTCTTC. It specifies CSAKPYTSGGTYYNEQFF.

This rearrangement joins TRBV4-3 to TRBJ2-3; 8 bases align to TRBD1. V lost 4 bases, J lost 4 bases, and 10 bases stayed unmatched. Germline CDR1 is LGHNA and CDR2 is YSLEER. The CDR3 totals 16 residues. The CDR3 DNA sequence: TGCGCCAGCAGCCCCCGAGACAGGGGCCACCCAGATACGCAGTATTTT. It codes for CASSPRDRGHPDTQYF.

The CDR3 protein is CSASSAHTGEQYF. DNA of the CDR3: TGCAGTGCTAGTTCAGCCCACACGGGCGAGCAGTACTTC. The gene calls are TRBV20-1 and TRBJ2-7; D remains unclear. Trimming cost V 3 bases and J 6 bases, with 15 bases left between them. The CDR3 consists of 13 residues. Germline assignment: CDR1 DFQATT and CDR2 SNEGSKA (reference sequence).

This clonotype was recorded at least ten times. The rearrangement joins TRBV29-1 to TRBJ2-1; 7 bases line up with TRBD1. CDR3 size: 13 residues. After removal of 6 bases from V and 4 bases from J, the junction contained 6 bases not matched to a gene. Germline CDR1 SQVTM, CDR2 ANQGSEA. The CDR3: CSVGQVLYNEQFF. CDR3 coding DNA: TGCAGCGTAGGACAGGTTCTATACAATGAGCAGTTCTTC.

This clonotype was seen many times. The rearrangement joins TRBV4-1 to TRBJ1-1; D may be TRBD1 (6 bases). V lost 4 bases, J lost 11 bases, and 26 bases lay in between. The CDR3 runs 16 residues. Germline loops: CDR1 MGHRA, CDR2 YSYEKL. The CDR3 DNA sequence: TGCGCCAGCAGCCCGATGGTCCGAAACAGGGACCTCTCGGCTTTCTTT. It is translated as CASSPMVRNRDLSAFF.

CDR3 in amino acids: CSASYGRSQPQHF. The CDR3 DNA reads as TGCAGTGCTAGTTATGGAAGGTCTCAGCCCCAGCATTTT. The gene calls are TRBV20-1 and TRBJ1-5; D remains unclear. V was clipped by 3 bases and J by 6 bases, with 12 bases between them. The CDR3 spans 13 residues. Germline V gene data show CDR1 as DFQATT and CDR2 as SNEGSKA (reference sequence).

This clonotype occurred many times. This chain uses TRBV3-1 with TRBJ2-1, with 10 bases matching TRBD2. J gave up 10 bases and V 1 base, and 10 bases lay outside the gene matches. This CDR3 has 16 residues. CDR1 and CDR2 from the germline V gene are LGHDT and YNNKEL (reference sequence). Here the CDR3 DNA reads TGTGCCAGCAGCCAAGGGTTCCAGCGGGGGGGCCTGGAGCAGTTCTTC. Translated, it gives CASSQGFQRGGLEQFF.

This CDR3 reads CASSLMAGGTGELFF. DNA of the CDR3: TGTGCCAGCAGTTTAATGGCAGGGGGAACCGGGGAGCTGTTTTTT. The chain is built from TRBV12-3 or TRBV12-4 and TRBJ2-2; TRBD1 matches 7 bases. The CDR3 consists of 15 residues. The ends lost 2 bases at V and 5 bases at J; junction bases unmatched: 5.

This clonotype was observed many times. The rearrangement uses TRBV7-9 and TRBJ2-5; D unclear. Trimming removed 4 bases at V and 2 bases at J, with 14 bases between. This CDR3 has 15 residues. CDR1 is SEHNR, CDR2 FQNEAQ, per germline (reference sequence). CDR3 region: CASSWAVGLQETQYF. Here the CDR3 DNA reads TGTGCCAGCAGCTGGGCCGTGGGGTTACAAGAGACCCAGTACTTC. The variable domain in full, with the rest retrieved from reference TRBV7-9 and TRBJ2-5, is DTGVSQNPRHKITKRGQNVTFRCDPISEHNRLYWYRQTLGQGPEFLTYFQNEAQLEKSRLLSDRFSAERPKGSFSTLEIQRTEQGDSAMYLCASSWAVGLQETQYFGPGTRLLVL.

The V gene is TRBV4-2, the J gene TRBJ2-1; 9 bases agree with TRBD2. The CDR3 consists of 17 residues. In germline, CDR1 is LGHNA, CDR2 YNFKEQ. V was clipped by 0 bases and J by 4 bases; unmatched bases: 7. The CDR3 reads CASSQDNERGAYNEQFF. The CDR3 nucleotides are TGTGCCAGCAGCCAAGATAACGAGCGGGGGGCATACAATGAGCAGTTCTTC.

This clonotype was counted only a few times. This chain's CDR3 is CASSRGQGNTEAFF. The CDR3 nucleotides read TGTGCCAGCAGCCGCGGACAGGGGAACACTGAAGCTTTCTTT. This chain uses TRBV7-6 with TRBJ1-1; 8 nucleotides agree with TRBD1. CDR1 is SGHVS, CDR2 FNYEAQ, per germline. The length of the CDR3 is 14 residues. J lost 1 base, V lost 5 bases, and 3 bases had no gene match.

The genes are TRBV4-3 and TRBJ2-3; D perhaps matches TRBD1 (6 bases). The CDR3 runs to 15 residues. The germline CDR1 and CDR2 sequences are LGHNA and YSLEER. V lost 5 bases and J 1 base, leaving 13 bases between the germline ends. The CDR3 DNA follows: TGCGCCAGCAGCGCAAGACAGGTCCGCACAGATACGCAGTATTTT. Translating gives CASSARQVRTDTQYF.

V is TRBV30 and J is TRBJ2-7; D is perhaps TRBD1 (5 bases). The CDR3 runs 13 residues. CDR1 and CDR2 from the germline V gene are GTSNPN and SVGIG (reference sequence). With 2 bases removed from V and 3 bases from J, the gap between germline ends came to 11 bases. CDR3 DNA: TGTGCCTGGAGTCTAGGACAAAGCTACGAGCAGTACTTC. Protein: CAWSLGQSYEQYF.

This chain joins TRBV7-2 and TRBJ2-2; D unresolved. Germline V gives CDR1 SGHTA, CDR2 FQGNSA. V shed 4 bases and J shed 6 bases, with 12 bases lying between them. The CDR3 has 14 amino acids. CDR3 nucleotides: TGTGCCAGCAGCTCACGTCCGCGTTCCGGGGAGCTGTTTTTT. The encoded protein is CASSSRPRSGELFF.